This note documents a single T cell receptor beta chain sequence. The antigen is undetermined. This record belongs to a study of shared clonotypes between healthy human individuals. Turning to the study itself: Donor ages ranged 18 to 49 years: a couple of women, a few men. Three plates each covered CD4 naive and memory; CD8 naive two, CD8 memory one. Study results and limitations: Clonotype sharing across a handful of donors was observed for around 5% of naive CD4 clonotypes. Researchers sampled only blood; tissue repertoires likely differ.

Germline CDR1 is SGHTA and CDR2 is FQGNSA. The CDR3 is 16 residues long. J gave up 8 bases and V 4 bases, and 14 bases lay outside the gene matches. Sequencing used immunoSEQ multiplex PCR; TCRdb keeps in-frame clones, though not all of them. This sample has a few million clones, with 85% to 95% found just once. This clonotype was sampled from a man in his late teens or twenties in good health. This sequence joins TRBV7-2 and TRBJ1-2, with 9 bases matching TRBD1. Specimen: naive CD4+ T cells sorted from blood. The subset denotes: CD45RA+ positively selected. The CDR3 nucleotides read TGTGCCAGCAGCTCCGGGTTTACAGGGGGCGTGAGGGGCTACACCTTC. Its translation is CASSSGFTGGVRGYTF.